This T cell receptor (beta chain) was sequenced during a study of blood T cell repertoires in COVID-19. Whole-study context: Samples came from the United States, Italy and Spain, spanning acute and convalescent COVID-19.

This CDR3 has 15 residues. The V end was cut by 4 bases, the J end by 2 bases, with 14 bases between. CDR1 is SGHDN and CDR2 is FVKESK in the germline V gene. In the study's own analysis: Counts of nucleated cells, estimated from reference gene primer amplification, were obtained. TCRdb's table, derived via immunoSEQ multiplex PCR, lists solely in-frame clones and lacks some. V, J and clone size derive from that table, while D and trimming were established from the DNA sequence. The sample contains tens of thousands of clones, around 89% of which appear only once. Sequenced: peripheral blood. The sequence was obtained from a man aged 55 to 69 with acute or convalescent COVID-19. J is TRBJ2-5 and V is TRBV14; D is perhaps TRBD1 (6 bases). Here the CDR3 DNA reads TGTGCCAGCAGCCGGTACAGGGTCGCTCAAGAGACCCAGTACTTC. Amino acid sequence: CASSRYRVAQETQYF. Full variable domain (rest looked up from reference TRBV14 and TRBJ2-5): EAGVTQFPSHSVIEKGQTVTLRCDPISGHDNLYWYRRVMGKEIKFLLHFVKESKQDESGMPNNRFLAERTGGTYSTLKVQPAELEDSGVYFCASSRYRVAQETQYFGPGTRLLVL.